Each of the 23 T cell receptor beta chains below was sequenced from the same sample in a study of regulatory T cells in long-lasting Graves disease. The time point here: persistent/refractory GD, antithyroid drugs over 5 years with positive TRAb. After RNA was extracted from PBMCs, the TCR library was made from it. To make TCR beta libraries, researchers used iRepertoire HTBI primers and Arm-PCR of CDR3 regions. TCRdb redid the calling of the multiplex PCR reads with MiXCR, one entry per CDR3 protein. The data show around 460,000 distinct CDR3 sequences, with about 20% seen just once and less than 15% held by the top ten. This sample comprised peripheral blood mononuclear cells (PBMCs), obtained when the disease was refractory, from a patient treated with antithyroid drugs. The origin of the receptors is a female donor with Graves disease.

This clonotype was seen only a few times. V usage is TRBV2 and J usage is TRBJ2-1; D is unclear. This CDR3 has 13 residues. Germline loops: CDR1 SNHLY, CDR2 FYNNEI. V lost 2 bases and J lost 1, with 3 bases in between. CDR3 residues: CASSESSYNEQFF. CDR3 in DNA: TGTGCCAGCAGTGAATCGTCCTACAATGAGCAGTTCTTC.

The CDR3 nucleotides are TGTGCCAGCAGCGCGGGGACAGGTCCTTACACTGAAGCTTTCTTT. It encodes CASSAGTGPYTEAFF. This chain connects TRBV28 to TRBJ1-1, with 8 bases identical to TRBD1. The CDR3 loop spans 15 amino acids. Germline V lookup: CDR1 MDHEN, CDR2 SYDVKM. Trimming at V came to 6 bases and at J to 3 bases, leaving 9 bases not matched to a gene.

In this sample, this clonotype turned up a few times. The V gene is TRBV7-2, the J gene TRBJ2-7; D not resolved. CDR3 length: 15 residues. Germline V CDR1 and CDR2: SGHTA, FQGNSA. Trimming took 5 bases from V and 6 from J, leaving 20 bases between them. CDR3 region: CASSQVGGSSSEQYF. CDR3 nucleotide sequence: TGTGCCAGCAGCCAGGTGGGCGGAAGTAGCTCCGAGCAGTACTTC.

V is TRBV7-2 and J is TRBJ2-3; unclear D gene. Trimming shortened V by 1 base and J by 0 bases, and 8 bases separated the two germline ends. The CDR3 consists of 15 residues. Germline V gives CDR1 SGHTA, CDR2 FQGNSA. CDR3 amino acids: CASSLVSGSTDTQYF. The CDR3 nucleotides are TGTGCCAGCAGCTTAGTTTCCGGGAGCACAGATACGCAGTATTTT.

This clonotype was detected many times. This chain links TRBV24-1 with TRBJ2-4; D may be TRBD1 (5 bases). The CDR3 is 12 amino acids. Germline lookup yields CDR1 KGHDR and CDR2 SFDVKD. V was cut by 4 bases and J by 10 bases, with 10 bases left in between. CDR3 protein: CATSDDSMIQYF. CDR3 in DNA: TGTGCCACCAGTGACGACAGTATGATTCAGTACTTC.

The sample holds a few counts of this clonotype. The CDR3 bases are TGTGCCAGCAGCCGAGGGCCTAGCATGACCGGGGAGCTGTTTTTT. It codes for CASSRGPSMTGELFF. The rearrangement joins TRBV27 to TRBJ2-2, with D tentatively TRBD2 (5 bases). This CDR3 contains 15 residues. Trimming took off 6 bases at V and 5 bases at J, with 16 bases between the two ends. The V gene's germline CDR1 is MNHEY and CDR2 SMNVEV (reference sequence).

This clonotype was counted between two and nine times. This sequence joins TRBV7-9 and TRBJ1-2, with a possible D match to TRBD1 (6 bases). This CDR3 has 15 amino acids. The V gene's germline CDR1 is SEHNR and CDR2 FQNEAQ (reference sequence). V was trimmed by 5 bases and J by 5 bases, leaving 18 bases between them. CDR3 residues: CASSPGGRGSYGYTF. The CDR3 DNA follows: TGTGCCAGCAGCCCAGGCGGCAGGGGATCGTATGGCTACACCTTC.

This clonotype was counted a few times. V and J are TRBV19 and TRBJ2-7, with D possibly TRBD1 on 6 matching bases. The CDR3 covers 14 residues. Trimming shortened V by 6 bases and J by 3 bases, and 15 bases separated the two germline ends. CDR1 is LNHDA and CDR2 is SQIVND in the germline V gene (reference sequence). The DNA of the CDR3 is TGTGCCAGTAGAACCGACAGGACAAACTACGAGCAGTACTTC. Its protein is CASRTDRTNYEQYF.

The CDR3 sequence: CAIRDGYEQYF. The CDR3 DNA sequence: TGTGCCATCAGAGACGGATACGAGCAGTACTTC. The chain has TRBV10-3 and TRBJ2-7; D remains ambiguous. V dropped 6 bases and J dropped 4 bases, with 7 bases sitting between them. CDR3 size: 11 residues. Germline assignment: CDR1 ENHRY and CDR2 SYGVKD.

The V gene is TRBV20-1, the J gene TRBJ2-7, with 8 bases lining up with TRBD2. The V segment lost 3 bases and the J segment 3 bases; nucleotides outside the gene matches: 1. CDR1 is DFQATT and CDR2 is SNEGSKA in the germline V gene (reference sequence). The CDR3 is 12 residues long. CDR3: CSASGGVYEQYF. The CDR3 region has the DNA TGCAGTGCTAGCGGGGGGGTCTACGAGCAGTACTTC.

This clonotype was observed many times. The chain employs TRBV27 and TRBJ2-7; 8 bases agree with TRBD1. The CDR3 is 13 residues long. V dropped 3 bases and J dropped 7; count of bases not matched to a gene: 5. Germline lookup yields CDR1 MNHEY and CDR2 SMNVEV (reference sequence). The CDR3 nucleotides read TGTGCCAGCAGTTTGTTCAGGGGGCCTGAGCAGTACTTC. It translates to CASSLFRGPEQYF.

This clonotype showed up many times. The J gene is TRBJ1-1, the V gene TRBV3-1, with D unclear. CDR1 is LGHDT and CDR2 is YNNKEL in the germline V gene (reference sequence). The CDR3 has 12 amino acids. Between the trimmed V and J ends, which lost 1 base and 5 bases, there was a span of 5 bases. CDR3 nucleotide sequence: TGTGCCAGCAGCCAAGTGGGGACTGAAGCTTTCTTT. Its protein product is CASSQVGTEAFF.

This clonotype came up many times. The rearrangement links TRBV12-3 or TRBV12-4 to TRBJ1-1, with D maybe TRBD1 (5 bases). This CDR3 region has 15 residues. Trimming took off 7 bases at V and 5 bases at J, with 20 bases between the two ends. CDR3 sequence: CASNKDRGGWTEAFF. In DNA, the CDR3 is TGTGCCAGCAATAAGGATAGGGGAGGTTGGACTGAAGCTTTCTTT.

The J gene is TRBJ1-1, the V gene TRBV3-1; no reliable D call. Trimming took 3 bases from V and 1 from J, leaving 12 bases between them. This CDR3 contains 15 residues. From germline, CDR1 is LGHDT and CDR2 YNNKEL (reference sequence). CDR3 DNA sequence: TGTGCCAGCAGCCAGGCGACGGGGAAGAACACTGAAGCTTTCTTT. This translates into CASSQATGKNTEAFF.

In this sample, this clonotype turned up a few times. The chain joins TRBV19 to TRBJ1-1, with D perhaps TRBD1 (5 bases). V lost 2 bases and J lost 8, with 18 bases in between. The CDR3 runs to 15 residues. Germline CDR1 is LNHDA and CDR2 is SQIVND (reference sequence). The CDR3 nucleotides read TGTGCCAGTAGTATAAGGTCCAGGGCTGAATCGGAAGCTTTCTTT. Translating it yields CASSIRSRAESEAFF.

This clonotype was observed a few times. The V gene is TRBV7-8, the J gene TRBJ1-4, with unresolved D. The germline V gene has CDR1 SGHVS and CDR2 FQNEAQ. Between the trimmed V and J ends, which lost 5 bases and 0 bases, there was a span of 13 bases. CDR3 length equals 16 residues. DNA of the CDR3: TGTGCCAGCAGCCCCCTGATGGAGTCAACTAATGAAAAACTGTTTTTT. It is translated as CASSPLMESTNEKLFF.

This clonotype came up a few times. The chain employs TRBV7-9 and TRBJ2-7; 8 nucleotides align to TRBD1. The V gene end was trimmed by 4 bases and the J gene end by 4 bases; junction bases not matched to a gene: 9. CDR3 size: 15 residues. In germline, CDR1 is SEHNR, CDR2 FQNEAQ (reference sequence). The CDR3 bases are TGTGCCAGCAGCTCCGCAGGACAGGGTCTGTACGAGCAGTACTTC. Translating gives CASSSAGQGLYEQYF. Filled out from reference TRBV7-9 and TRBJ2-7, the complete variable domain reads DTGVSQNPRHKITKRGQNVTFRCDPISEHNRLYWYRQTLGQGPEFLTYFQNEAQLEKSRLLSDRFSAERPKGSFSTLEIQRTEQGDSAMYLCASSSAGQGLYEQYFGPGTRLTVT.

This clonotype appeared many times. This chain joins TRBV7-2 and TRBJ2-4; tentatively, D is TRBD2 (5 bases). The CDR3 extends over 14 amino acids. V was clipped by 0 bases and J by 7 bases, with 10 bases between them. Germline CDR1 and CDR2: SGHTA and FQGNSA. The CDR3 DNA reads TGTGCCAGCAGCTTAGCGATCGGGGAGAACATTCAGTACTTC. This gives the protein CASSLAIGENIQYF.

This clonotype appeared a few times. The chain employs TRBV14 and TRBJ2-5; maybe TRBD1 (5 bases). Deletions cut 2 bases from V and 5 bases from J, with 15 bases between. CDR3 length: 15 residues. The germline gives CDR1 SGHDN, CDR2 FVKESK. CDR3 sequence (DNA): TGTGCCAGCAGCCAAATGTCTTCGGCAGGGGAGACCCAGTACTTC. Protein product: CASSQMSSAGETQYF. Full variable domain (missing parts from reference TRBV14 and TRBJ2-5): EAGVTQFPSHSVIEKGQTVTLRCDPISGHDNLYWYRRVMGKEIKFLLHFVKESKQDESGMPNNRFLAERTGGTYSTLKVQPAELEDSGVYFCASSQMSSAGETQYFGPGTRLLVL.

A single count supports this clonotype. This rearrangement joins TRBV20-1 to TRBJ2-1, with a possible D match to TRBD2 (6 bases). The CDR3 loop spans 11 amino acids. Germline CDR1 DFQATT, CDR2 SNEGSKA (reference sequence). The ends were cut back, 0 bases at V and 12 bases at J, with 9 bases in the middle. CDR3 DNA sequence: TGCAGTGCTAGAGAGCGGGGAAGGCAGTTCTTC. Amino acids: CSARERGRQFF.

This clonotype appeared many times. The chain joins TRBV2 to TRBJ1-3, with D hard to call. This CDR3 has 12 amino acids. The germline V gene has CDR1 SNHLY and CDR2 FYNNEI. V lost 7 bases, J lost 3 bases, and 7 bases lay in between. DNA of the CDR3: TGTGCCAGCAACCCGGGTGGAAACACCATATATTTT. This sequence encodes CASNPGGNTIYF.

This clonotype was observed a handful of times. CDR3 bases: TGTGCCAGCAGGGACCGAGTGGGGGCTGAGCAGTTCTTC. Translated: CASRDRVGAEQFF. The chain is built from TRBV12-3 or TRBV12-4 and TRBJ2-1; D perhaps matches TRBD1 (6 bases). Trimming cost V 6 bases and J 9 bases, with 15 bases left between them. The CDR3 has 13 residues.

This clonotype showed up just a few times. The J gene is TRBJ1-4, the V gene TRBV7-2; D not resolved. Between the trimmed V and J ends, which lost 5 bases and 4 bases, there was a span of 14 bases. CDR3 length: 15 residues. Germline V gives CDR1 SGHTA, CDR2 FQGNSA. CDR3: CASSPLTDFNEKLFF. In DNA form, the CDR3 reads TGTGCCAGCAGCCCCTTGACGGACTTTAATGAAAAACTGTTTTTT.